Each of the 16 T cell receptor beta chains below was sequenced from the same sample in a study of cytomegalovirus exposure and HLA in healthy donors. This table comes from immunoSEQ multiplex PCR, and its TCRdb copy is limited to in-frame clones, with some not included. Among about 120,000 clones listed, around 96% were seen once. Sequencing input: PBMCs. These receptors were taken from a man between 18 and 35 years old in good health and CMV-seronegative.

The CDR3 loop is CASSPGDRDRGPPPTGELFF. DNA for the CDR3: TGTGCCAGCTCACCAGGGGACCGGGACAGGGGGCCGCCCCCCACCGGGGAGCTGTTTTTT. The genes are TRBV18 and TRBJ2-2; the match to TRBD1 covers 12 bases. V lost 2 bases to trimming and J lost 4 bases; unmatched junction nucleotides: 14. This CDR3 contains 20 residues. CDR1 is KGHSH and CDR2 is LQKENI in the germline V gene.

V usage is TRBV6-6 and J usage is TRBJ1-5, with 7 bases fitting TRBD1. V trimming: 6 bases; J trimming: 4 bases; junction bases outside the gene matches: 6. The germline CDR1 and CDR2 sequences are MNHNY and SVGAGI (reference sequence). CDR3 length: 14 amino acids. For the CDR3, the DNA is TGTGCCAGCAGGAGGACAGGTGGGAATCAGCCCCAGCATTTT. Residues: CASRRTGGNQPQHF.

The genes are TRBV7-9 and TRBJ2-3, with TRBD2 matching 13 bases. V trimming: 5 bases; J trimming: 2 bases; junction bases outside the gene matches: 7. The length of the CDR3 is 17 residues. CDR1 is SEHNR, CDR2 FQNEAQ, per germline (reference sequence). The CDR3 region has the DNA TGTGCCAGCAGCCAAGTACTAGCGGGAGGGGACACAGATACGCAGTATTTT. Its translation: CASSQVLAGGDTDTQYF.

The V gene is TRBV19, the J gene TRBJ2-7; TRBD1 is a possible D gene (6 bases). Trimming shortened V by 3 bases and J by 3 bases, and 15 bases separated the two germline ends. CDR1 is LNHDA, CDR2 SQIVND, per germline (reference sequence). CDR3 length: 15 amino acids. The CDR3 here is CASSIAGALHYEQYF. CDR3 in DNA: TGTGCCAGTAGTATCGCAGGGGCGTTACACTACGAGCAGTACTTC.

This chain links TRBV28 with TRBJ1-1, with D uncertain. CDR3 length equals 14 residues. Germline V gene data show CDR1 as MDHEN and CDR2 as SYDVKM. The V end lost 8 bases, the J end lost 7 bases, and 20 bases lay between the germline ends. CDR3 DNA: TGTGCCAGCCATCCCCACCCTAGGAGGGTTGAAGCTTTCTTT. Translation gives CASHPHPRRVEAFF.

V gene TRBV27 combines with J gene TRBJ2-1; 10 bases fit TRBD2. CDR3 length: 15 residues. Germline lookup yields CDR1 MNHEY and CDR2 SMNVEV (reference sequence). V was pared by 5 bases and J by 10 bases, with 11 bases of the junction left unmatched. CDR3 residues: CASSRTIAGGTEQFF. The CDR3 nucleotides read TGTGCCAGCAGTCGTACCATAGCGGGAGGTACGGAGCAGTTCTTC.

This clone was detected only once. The genes are TRBV9 and TRBJ2-3, with D maybe TRBD1 (5 bases). Germline lookup yields CDR1 SGDLS and CDR2 YYNGEE. Trimming shortened V by 0 bases and J by 8 bases, and 19 bases separated the two germline ends. The CDR3 runs 16 residues. CDR3 coding DNA: TGTGCCAGCAGCGTAGAGGGTCGGCAGGGATGGAGTACGCAGTATTTT. Residues: CASSVEGRQGWSTQYF.

The chain links TRBV7-3 to TRBJ1-1, with TRBD1 matching 7 bases. The germline CDR1 and CDR2 sequences are SGHTA and FQGTGA. Unmatched junction bases numbered 10, after V lost 5 bases and J lost 4 bases. CDR3 length: 15 amino acids. The CDR3 spells CASSPTGTVFTEAFF. The CDR3 nucleotides read TGTGCCAGCAGCCCGACCGGGACAGTGTTCACTGAAGCTTTCTTT.

This sequence joins TRBV10-3 and TRBJ2-1; TRBD1 aligns across 8 bases. Trimming cost V 2 bases and J 1 base; bases outside gene matches: 1. From germline, CDR1 is ENHRY and CDR2 SYGVKD. The CDR3 spans 15 residues. CDR3 DNA: TGTGCCATCAGTGAGGACAGGGGTTCCTACAATGAGCAGTTCTTC. Residues: CAISEDRGSYNEQFF.

This rearrangement joins TRBV27 to TRBJ2-5, with 9 bases fitting TRBD2. The closer fit of TRBJ2-7 to the DNA end suggests the J call may be wrong. Germline CDR1 is MNHEY and CDR2 is SMNVEV (reference sequence). The CDR3 length is 14 residues. This chain's CDR3 is CASSLSAGGREQYF. CDR3 nucleotide sequence: TGTGCCAGCAGTTTATCAGCGGGAGGTCGCGAGCAGTACTTC.

The V gene is TRBV7-8, the J gene TRBJ1-1; D perhaps matches TRBD1 (5 bases). V dropped 3 bases and J dropped 1 base, with 9 bases sitting between them. CDR1 and CDR2 from the germline V gene are SGHVS and FQNEAQ. This CDR3 is 14 amino acids long. This CDR3 reads CASSFQGGNTEAFF. DNA of the CDR3: TGTGCCAGCAGCTTCCAGGGTGGGAACACTGAAGCTTTCTTT.

The chain recombines TRBV19 with TRBJ2-7, with TRBD1 matching 7 bases. With 5 bases clipped from V and 3 bases from J, the junction kept 19 bases outside the gene matches. The V gene's germline CDR1 is LNHDA and CDR2 SQIVND (reference sequence). CDR3 length: 18 amino acids. CDR3 nucleotide sequence: TGTGCCAGTAGTGAGAGACAGGGAGCTGTAGGCGTCCACTACGAGCAGTACTTC. Translated: CASSERQGAVGVHYEQYF.

The genes are TRBV11-2 and TRBJ2-7, with 10 bases that match TRBD2. V trimming: 5 bases; J trimming: 4 bases; junction bases outside the gene matches: 8. This CDR3 region has 15 residues. Germline V gives CDR1 SGHAT, CDR2 FQNNGV. CDR3 coding DNA: TGTGCCAGCAGCCCGCGGACTAGCGGAATTTACGAGCAGTACTTC. It translates to CASSPRTSGIYEQYF.

The gene calls are TRBV4-2 and TRBJ1-5, with D possibly matching TRBD1 (5 bases). Trimming took off 0 bases at V and 0 bases at J, with 9 bases between the two ends. Germline V lookup: CDR1 LGHNA, CDR2 YNFKEQ. CDR3 size: 16 residues. The CDR3 sequence: CASSQETGVSNQPQHF. CDR3 bases: TGTGCCAGCAGCCAAGAAACGGGGGTTAGCAATCAGCCCCAGCATTTT.

The chain carries TRBV6-1 and TRBJ2-2; TRBD2 aligns across 10 bases. Germline loops: CDR1 MNHNS, CDR2 SASEGT. The CDR3 has 15 amino acids. After removal of 7 bases from V and 2 bases from J, the junction contained 4 bases not matched to a gene. The CDR3 nucleotides are TGTGCCAGCACATGGACTAGCGGAAACACCGGGGAGCTGTTTTTT. It specifies CASTWTSGNTGELFF.

The rearrangement uses TRBV5-6 and TRBJ1-4; 9 bases align to TRBD1. Germline values: CDR1 SGHDT, CDR2 YYEEEE. The CDR3 is 19 residues long. After removal of 4 bases from V and 7 bases from J, the junction contained 20 bases not matched to a gene. The CDR3 DNA sequence: TGTGCCAGCAGCCTCTCAGCGGAGGGGACAGGGCGGTTTATTGAAAAACTGTTTTTT. This gives the protein CASSLSAEGTGRFIEKLFF.